This record covers a single T cell receptor (beta chain). This sample is drawn from a study of blood T cell repertoires in COVID-19. Overall study context: Samples came from the United States, Italy and Spain, spanning acute and convalescent COVID-19. PBMCs, B-cell-depleted T cells, or T cells provided the cDNA or gDNA that made up the material.

The V and J ends lost 0 bases and 7 bases, in that order; junction bases with no gene match: 5. The germline V gene encodes CDR1 SGDLS and CDR2 YYNGEE. This CDR3 comprises 15 residues. Per the study methods: Nucleated cell number was recorded as an estimate derived from reference gene primer amplification. Method: immunoSEQ multiplex PCR; TCRdb's copy keeps in-frame clones and lacks some. V and J calls and clone size are those listed in that table; D and trimming were worked out from the DNA. The sample holds about 58,000 clones; roughly nine tenths are singletons and the top ten take 7% to 10%. The genes are TRBV9 and TRBJ2-1; 9 nucleotides line up with TRBD2. Sample: peripheral blood. The origin of this receptor is a woman in her sixties or seventies with active COVID-19. The CDR3 nucleotides are TGTGCCAGCAGCGTAGCTAGCGGGATTTCTAATGAGCAGTTCTTC. Translating it yields CASSVASGISNEQFF.